This T cell receptor (beta chain) was sequenced in a study of T cells after yellow fever vaccination. V was clipped by 6 bases and J by 1 base, with 14 bases between them. Germline CDR1 MNHEY, CDR2 SVGAGI. This CDR3 spans 15 amino acids. Using its own MiXCR run on the 5' RACE reads, TCRdb lists one record per CDR3 protein. The top ten hold 3% to 3.5% of the sample, which has some 320,000 distinct CDR3 sequences, about 11% seen once. This clonotype was recorded at least ten times. This receptor was identified in a man younger than 30 who received the YFV17D yellow fever vaccine. The sample was CD4+ T cells sorted from PBMCs, taken 45 days after the yellow fever booster vaccination. This chain links TRBV6-5 with TRBJ2-3; no clear D gene. CDR3 sequence (DNA): TGTGCCAGCAGCCCGACTGTGATTCGCACAGATACGCAGTATTTT. Amino acids: CASSPTVIRTDTQYF.